These 29 T cell receptor beta chains originate from one sample sequenced in a study of blood T cell repertoires in COVID-19. This table comes from immunoSEQ multiplex PCR, and its TCRdb copy is limited to in-frame clones, with some not included. The sample comprises approximately 500,000 clones, approximately 85% of which are singletons, and about 3.2% rests with the top ten. Sequenced material: peripheral blood. The source is a human donor in a cohort sampled during active COVID-19.

The V call is TRBV28, the J call TRBJ2-7; TRBD1 matches 7 bases. V shed 8 bases, J shed 2 bases, and the junction held 3 bases outside the gene matches. Germline loops: CDR1 MDHEN, CDR2 SYDVKM. The CDR3 covers 12 residues. In DNA form, the CDR3 reads TGTGCCAGCGAACAGGGGCCCTACGAGCAGTACTTC. Amino acids: CASEQGPYEQYF.

The chain has TRBV14 and TRBJ1-2; no firm D call. Germline CDR1 is SGHDN and CDR2 is FVKESK. The CDR3 runs to 15 residues. With 2 bases removed from V and 8 bases from J, the gap between germline ends came to 18 bases. The CDR3 spells CASSQSDWSLLGYTF. CDR3 DNA sequence: TGTGCCAGCAGCCAATCGGACTGGTCCCTATTAGGCTACACCTTC.

The rearrangement uses TRBV5-8 and TRBJ2-5, with 10 bases lining up with TRBD1. Trimming cost V 3 bases and J 5 bases; bases outside gene matches: 4. The CDR3 has 14 residues. Germline loops: CDR1 SGHTS, CDR2 YDEGEE. The CDR3 reads CASSWDRGRETQYF. The CDR3 DNA reads TGTGCCAGCAGCTGGGACAGGGGAAGGGAGACCCAGTACTTC.

The V call is TRBV12-3 or TRBV12-4, the J call TRBJ2-1, with TRBD1 matching 7 bases. This CDR3 is built from 13 residues. Trimming took 6 bases from V and 8 from J; bases not matched to a gene: 7. The CDR3 DNA is TGTGCCAGCAGCCCAGGGACAGTGGATGAGCAGTTCTTC. Its protein is CASSPGTVDEQFF.

V usage is TRBV2 and J usage is TRBJ1-4; D perhaps matches TRBD1 (5 bases). This CDR3 is built from 15 residues. CDR1 is SNHLY and CDR2 is FYNNEI in the germline V gene. Trimming stripped 5 bases from V and 8 bases from J, with 18 bases between. The CDR3 DNA follows: TGTGCCAGCAGTTCAGGGTTTGGAATTGGGGAAAAACTGTTTTTT. As protein: CASSSGFGIGEKLFF.

V usage is TRBV7-3 and J usage is TRBJ2-1; 14 bases match TRBD2. CDR1 is SGHTA, CDR2 FQGTGA, per germline. V gave up 3 bases and J gave up 12 bases; unmatched junction bases: 7. The CDR3 sequence is 15 residues long. The CDR3 spells CASSFGLAGGEAQFF. In nucleotides, the CDR3 is TGTGCCAGCAGCTTTGGACTAGCGGGAGGTGAGGCGCAGTTCTTC.

The V call is TRBV2, the J call TRBJ1-6; 7 bases align to TRBD1. The CDR3 is made up of 14 amino acids. The V gene end was trimmed by 2 bases and the J gene end by 8 bases; junction bases not matched to a gene: 3. Germline CDR1 reads SNHLY; CDR2 reads FYNNEI. This CDR3 reads CASSELQGDSPLHF. The CDR3 coding sequence is TGTGCCAGCAGTGAACTCCAGGGGGATTCACCCCTCCACTTT. Drawing the rest from reference TRBV2 and TRBJ1-6, the complete variable domain is EPEVTQTPSHQVTQMGQEVILRCVPISNHLYFYWYRQILGQKVEFLVSFYNNEISEKSEIFDDQFSVERPDGSNFTLKIRSTKLEDSAMYFCASSELQGDSPLHFGNGTRLTVT.

The chain links TRBV29-1 to TRBJ2-7, with 8 positions matching TRBD1. The CDR3 sequence is 13 residues long. Germline CDR1 SQVTM, CDR2 ANQGSEA. V gave up 4 bases and J gave up 4 bases; unmatched junction bases: 6. CDR3 DNA: TGCAGCGTTGGAAACAGGGGGTATTACGAGCAGTACTTC. Encoded protein: CSVGNRGYYEQYF.

A note on this clone: Different DNA sequences within this sample yield the same CDR3. The rearrangement uses TRBV28 and TRBJ2-7; D perhaps matches TRBD1 (5 bases). The CDR3 has 12 residues. Trimming stripped 2 bases from V and 3 bases from J, with 5 bases between. Germline V gene lookup returns CDR1 MDHEN and CDR2 SYDVKM. This CDR3 is CASSLTGYEQYF. CDR3 DNA: TGTGCCAGCAGTTTAACAGGCTACGAGCAGTACTTC.

This clone has a count of ten or more. The V call is TRBV12-3 or TRBV12-4, the J call TRBJ2-7; maybe TRBD2 (5 bases). V was cut by 3 bases and J by 3 bases, with 9 bases left in between. CDR3 length: 13 amino acids. The CDR3 loop is CASSLEAGYEQYF. In nucleotides, the CDR3 is TGTGCCAGCAGTTTGGAGGCGGGCTACGAGCAGTACTTC.

This clone has a single count. The V call is TRBV29-1, the J call TRBJ1-1; no reliable D call. V was clipped by 4 bases and J by 1 base, with 7 bases between them. The CDR3 runs 12 residues. Germline-derived CDR1 and CDR2 are SQVTM and ANQGSEA. The CDR3: CSVGEQNTEAFF. The CDR3 coding sequence is TGCAGCGTTGGTGAGCAGAACACTGAAGCTTTCTTT.

The chain joins TRBV28 to TRBJ1-2; 7 bases agree with TRBD1. The V gene end was trimmed by 7 bases and the J gene end by 4 bases; junction bases not matched to a gene: 6. CDR1 is MDHEN and CDR2 is SYDVKM in the germline V gene. The CDR3 spans 13 residues. CDR3 coding DNA: TGTGCCAGCACCGGGACAGTGCCCTATGGCTACACCTTC. Its translation: CASTGTVPYGYTF.

CDR3 sequence: CSVGDRGLGQYF. Written as DNA, the CDR3 is TGCAGCGTTGGGGACAGGGGCTTGGGTCAGTACTTC. The chain couples TRBV29-1 to TRBJ2-4; 10 nucleotides line up with TRBD1. The CDR3 length is 12 residues. The germline gives CDR1 SQVTM, CDR2 ANQGSEA. V dropped 4 bases and J dropped 12; count of bases not matched to a gene: 6.

The chain joins TRBV11-1 to TRBJ2-5; the D gene is possibly TRBD2 (5 bases). CDR3 length: 13 residues. Germline V gene lookup returns CDR1 SGHAT and CDR2 FQDESV (reference sequence). V lost 5 bases to trimming and J lost 8 bases, with 15 bases between them. CDR3 in amino acids: CASSRARSGTQYF. CDR3 in DNA: TGTGCCAGCAGCCGGGCTAGGAGCGGAACCCAGTACTTC.

This chain uses TRBV5-4 with TRBJ1-2; 7 bases fit TRBD1. CDR3 length equals 16 residues. Germline CDR1 SGHNT, CDR2 YYREEE (reference sequence). V shed 0 bases, J shed 2 bases, and the junction held 7 bases outside the gene matches. The CDR3 sequence: CASSLAGGQSNYGYTF. In DNA form, the CDR3 reads TGTGCCAGCAGCTTGGCTGGGGGACAGTCGAACTATGGCTACACCTTC. The full variable domain, completed using reference TRBV5-4 and TRBJ1-2, is ETGVTQSPTHLIKTRGQQVTLRCSSQSGHNTVSWYQQALGQGPQFIFQYYREEENGRGNFPPRFSGLQFPNYSSELNVNALELDDSALYLCASSLAGGQSNYGYTFGSGTRLTVV.

V gene TRBV29-1 combines with J gene TRBJ1-4; 12 bases map to TRBD1. CDR3 size: 15 residues. V lost 5 bases and J lost 4; bases outside the gene matches: 5. Looked up from germline, CDR1 is SQVTM and CDR2 is ANQGSEA. DNA for the CDR3: TGCAGCGTTACGGGACAGGGGGCGAATAATGAAAAACTGTTTTTT. Translation gives CSVTGQGANNEKLFF.

CDR3 DNA: TGTGCCAGCAGTTACGAGGGACAGGCTGAAGCTTTCTTT. Translation: CASSYEGQAEAFF. This sequence joins TRBV6-2 or TRBV6-3 and TRBJ1-1; 8 nucleotides align to TRBD1. The CDR3 length is 13 residues. Germline loops: CDR1 MNHEY, CDR2 SVGEGT. V was clipped by 2 bases and J by 6 bases; unmatched bases: 2.

The genes are TRBV27 and TRBJ2-1, with a weak D call TRBD2 (5 bases). V was trimmed by 7 bases and J by 2 bases, leaving 12 bases between them. Germline CDR1 reads MNHEY; CDR2 reads SMNVEV (reference sequence). This CDR3 contains 14 residues. The CDR3 loop is CASTPGSPYNEQFF. The CDR3 region has the DNA TGTGCCAGCACCCCGGGGTCCCCCTACAATGAGCAGTTCTTC.

The table lists this clone with a few counts. The chain combines TRBV7-8 with TRBJ1-2, with 8 positions matching TRBD1. After removal of 1 base from V and 7 bases from J, the junction contained 8 bases not matched to a gene. Germline CDR1 SGHVS, CDR2 FQNEAQ. CDR3 length equals 15 residues. The CDR3 nucleotides read TGTGCCAGCAGCTTAGAGGGCCAGGGGGCGGGTGGCTACACCTTC. This translates into CASSLEGQGAGGYTF.

The genes are TRBV15 and TRBJ1-5; TRBD1 aligns across 7 bases. This CDR3 comprises 15 residues. V lost 3 bases and J lost 9; bases outside the gene matches: 11. Germline-derived CDR1 and CDR2 are LNHNV and YYDKDF (reference sequence). CDR3 coding DNA: TGTGCCACCAGCAGCGCCCGGAGAGGGGGCCTGCCCCAGCATTTT. This encodes CATSSARRGGLPQHF.

The chain has TRBV28 and TRBJ2-7; the D gene is possibly TRBD2 (6 bases). The CDR3 sequence is 12 residues long. The germline CDR1 and CDR2 sequences are MDHEN and SYDVKM. The V end lost 6 bases, the J end lost 9 bases, and 15 bases lay between the germline ends. The CDR3 loop is CASSVQTRGQYF. DNA for the CDR3: TGTGCCAGCAGCGTCCAGACGCGGGGGCAGTACTTC.

This clone was detected a few times. This chain connects TRBV9 to TRBJ2-2, with 7 bases that match TRBD1. V lost 7 bases, J lost 5 bases, and 8 bases stayed unmatched. Per germline, CDR1 SGDLS and CDR2 YYNGEE. The CDR3 covers 14 residues. The CDR3 sequence: CASSGQWETGELFF. Here the CDR3 DNA reads TGTGCCAGCTCGGGACAGTGGGAAACCGGGGAGCTGTTTTTT.

The rearrangement uses TRBV7-3 and TRBJ2-7; 14 nucleotides agree with TRBD2. Germline CDR1 and CDR2: SGHTA and FQGTGA. The CDR3 loop spans 21 amino acids. V shed 5 bases, J shed 10 bases, and the junction held 28 bases outside the gene matches. CDR3 loop: CASSPRLAGGQAPTRNRTQYF. CDR3 in DNA: TGTGCCAGCAGCCCCCGACTAGCGGGAGGGCAAGCTCCTACGAGGAACCGGACTCAGTACTTC.

This sequence joins TRBV5-1 and TRBJ2-1; 12 positions agree with TRBD2. J gave up 9 bases and V 6 bases, and 13 bases lay outside the gene matches. This CDR3 is 16 amino acids long. Germline V gives CDR1 SGHRS, CDR2 YFSETQ. DNA of the CDR3: TGCGCCAGCAACCCCCTAGCGGGAGGGCCATTTGGTGAGCAGTTCTTC. Translating gives CASNPLAGGPFGEQFF. The full variable domain, with the rest looked up from reference TRBV5-1 and TRBJ2-1, is KAGVTQTPRYLIKTRGQQVTLSCSPISGHRSVSWYQQTPGQGLQFLFEYFSETQRNKGNFPGRFSGRQFSNSRSEMNVSTLELGDSALYLCASNPLAGGPFGEQFFGPGTRLTVL.

The count of this clone is one. As DNA, the CDR3 is TGTGCCGGGGAGGGGTTGGGCACTGAAGCTTTCTTT. This translates into CAGEGLGTEAFF. The rearrangement links TRBV5-4 to TRBJ1-1; D perhaps matches TRBD1 (5 bases). Trimming removed 10 bases at V and 4 bases at J, with 14 bases between. Germline V gives CDR1 SGHNT, CDR2 YYREEE (reference sequence). This CDR3 has 12 amino acids.

This chain joins TRBV3-1 (or the pseudogene TRBV3-2) and TRBJ1-1, with D possibly TRBD1 on 6 matching bases. Germline-derived CDR1 and CDR2 are LGHDT and YNNKEL (reference sequence). Trimming left V 4 bases short and J 6 bases short, with 15 bases between. The CDR3 extends over 14 amino acids. The CDR3 loop is CASSPTGFWSEAFF. In nucleotides, the CDR3 is TGTGCCAGCAGCCCCACAGGGTTCTGGTCTGAAGCTTTCTTT.

The J gene is TRBJ2-7, the V gene TRBV28, with TRBD2 identical over 7 bases. The germline gives CDR1 MDHEN, CDR2 SYDVKM. The CDR3 totals 15 residues. With V trimmed by 3 bases and J by 2 bases, 7 bases remained unmatched. CDR3 loop: CASSFHQGRAYEQYF. The CDR3 bases are TGTGCCAGCAGTTTTCACCAAGGGAGGGCCTACGAGCAGTACTTC. Supplemented by reference TRBV28 and TRBJ2-7, the full variable domain reads DVKVTQSSRYLVKRTGEKVFLECVQDMDHENMFWYRQDPGLGLRLIYFSYDVKMKEKGDIPEGYSVSREKKERFSLILESASTNQTSMYLCASSFHQGRAYEQYFGPGTRLTVT.

The V call is TRBV28, the J call TRBJ2-7; tentatively, D is TRBD2 (6 bases). Trimming pared 6 bases from V and 2 bases from J, leaving 17 bases between. The CDR3 length is 15 residues. The germline CDR1 and CDR2 sequences are MDHEN and SYDVKM. CDR3: CASRPGAGRAYEQYF. CDR3 nucleotides: TGTGCCAGCAGACCCGGGGCGGGACGGGCCTACGAGCAGTACTTC.

The chain has TRBV7-9 and TRBJ1-4; TRBD1 matches 8 bases. The CDR3 has 14 amino acids. Germline-derived CDR1 and CDR2 are SEHNR and FQNEAQ (reference sequence). V was pared by 3 bases and J by 6 bases, with 3 bases of the junction left unmatched. For the CDR3, the DNA is TGTGCCAGCAGCTTTGGACAGGGTTATGAAAAACTGTTTTTT. Its protein product is CASSFGQGYEKLFF.